This T cell receptor (beta chain) comes out of a study of regulatory T cells in long-lasting Graves disease. Time point described: persistent/refractory GD, antithyroid drugs over 5 years with positive TRAb. There was RNA extracted from PBMCs, and the TCR library was made from it. Relying on iRepertoire HTBI primers and Arm-PCR of CDR3 regions, the team built TCR beta libraries. TCRdb used MiXCR to reprocess the multiplex PCR reads, holding one entry per CDR3 protein. This table has about 310,000 distinct CDR3 sequences, under 25% appearing once. Germline loops: CDR1 DFQATT, CDR2 SNEGSKA (reference sequence). The CDR3 is made up of 15 amino acids. The trim removed 6 bases at V and 3 bases at J, leaving 14 bases unmatched.

This clonotype was obtained from a female donor with Graves disease. Sample: peripheral blood mononuclear cells (PBMCs), taken when the disease was refractory, from a patient treated with antithyroid drugs. V usage is TRBV20-1 and J usage is TRBJ2-7; TRBD2 aligns across 7 bases. CDR3 bases: TGCAGTGCCACAACCTCTCGCGGGAGAGTCTACGAGCAGTACTTC. The encoded protein is CSATTSRGRVYEQYF.